The clone carrying this T cell receptor delta chain appeared a few times. One base away lies a much larger clone, so this may be a sequencing read error. This record belongs to a study of gamma-delta T cells after stem cell transplantation. The CDR3 is made up of 17 amino acids. V lost 1 base, J lost 0 bases, and 17 bases lay in between. From germline, CDR1 is GEAIGNYY and CDR2 EKD. TCRdb processed the RT-PCR reads again with the CATT caller. Of 15,000 to 18,000 delta-chain clones in the sample, 9.4% were seen once. Specimen: gamma-delta T cells. The receptor's source is a human donor. It is not recorded whose cells these are; they may come from a transplant donor. The V and J genes are TRDV2 and TRDJ1; no clear D gene. The CDR3 loop reads CACDTGVQRAYTDKLIF. CDR3 DNA: TGTGCCTGTGACACAGGCGTGCAGCGGGCCTACACCGATAAACTCATCTTT.